One sample yielded the 13 T cell receptor beta chains listed below, sequenced in a study of blood T cell repertoires in COVID-19. Produced via immunoSEQ multiplex PCR; TCRdb's table is partial and in-frame only. This repertoire shows about 200,000 clones, around 92% found once; its top ten account for around 1.2%. The source material was peripheral blood. The receptors here all came from a man younger than 45 with acute or convalescent COVID-19.

The chain uses TRBV5-6 and TRBJ2-1, with D maybe TRBD2 (5 bases). The CDR3 consists of 15 residues. CDR1 is SGHDT and CDR2 is YYEEEE in the germline V gene. Deletions cut 0 bases from V and 6 bases from J, with 13 bases between. CDR3 coding DNA: TGTGCCAGCAGCTTGGACGGGGTACGAGTCAATGAGCAGTTCTTC. Its protein product is CASSLDGVRVNEQFF. The whole variable domain, remainder taken from reference TRBV5-6 and TRBJ2-1, is DAGVTQSPTHLIKTRGQQVTLRCSPKSGHDTVSWYQQALGQGPQFIFQYYEEEERQRGNFPDRFSGHQFPNYSSELNVNALLLGDSALYLCASSLDGVRVNEQFFGPGTRLTVL.

The V and J genes are TRBV6-5 and TRBJ2-5; D uncertain. The CDR3 extends over 12 amino acids. The germline V and J ends were trimmed by 6 bases and 5 bases, with 10 bases remaining between them. Germline V gives CDR1 MNHEY, CDR2 SVGAGI. CDR3 nucleotide sequence: TGTGCCAGCAGCACCCTCGGTGAGACCCAGTACTTC. Amino acid sequence: CASSTLGETQYF.

The chain employs TRBV9 and TRBJ1-2, with a weak D call TRBD1 (6 bases). This CDR3 is 13 amino acids long. Per germline, CDR1 SGDLS and CDR2 YYNGEE. V was pared by 2 bases and J by 8 bases, with 13 bases between. The CDR3 nucleotides read TGTGCCAGCAGCGTGAGGGGGATCGGCGGCTACACCTTC. Amino acids: CASSVRGIGGYTF.

V is TRBV19 and J is TRBJ1-5, with D tentatively TRBD1 (5 bases). The V gene lost 5 bases and the J gene lost 0 bases, with 11 bases spanning the gap. The CDR3 runs to 15 residues. From germline, CDR1 is LNHDA and CDR2 SQIVND (reference sequence). The CDR3 spells CASSFKGVSNQPQHF. CDR3 DNA: TGTGCCAGTAGTTTTAAAGGGGTTAGCAATCAGCCCCAGCATTTT.

This rearrangement joins TRBV18 to TRBJ1-4; 7 nucleotides agree with TRBD1. V shed 5 bases and J 5 bases; nucleotides not matched to a gene: 5. CDR1 and CDR2 from the germline V gene are KGHSH and LQKENI. The CDR3 consists of 14 residues. The CDR3 DNA sequence: TGTGCCAGCTCAGGGGACAGAGCAAATGAAAAACTGTTTTTT. Translating gives CASSGDRANEKLFF.

The chain uses TRBV19 and TRBJ2-7; perhaps TRBD2 as D (6 bases). CDR1 and CDR2 from the germline V gene are LNHDA and SQIVND (reference sequence). The V and J ends lost 7 bases and 3 bases respectively, with 10 bases between them. The CDR3 has 12 residues. DNA for the CDR3: TGTGCCAGTACGCGGGACGGCTACGAGCAGTACTTC. As protein: CASTRDGYEQYF.

A single count supports this clone. V is TRBV7-2 and J is TRBJ2-1; 12 bases fit TRBD2. This CDR3 has 19 residues. Germline V CDR1 and CDR2: SGHTA, FQGNSA. Unmatched junction bases numbered 11, after V lost 5 bases and J lost 0 bases. CDR3 nucleotides: TGTGCCAGCAGCCCTTTAGTACTAGCGGGAGGTCCCTCCTACAATGAGCAGTTCTTC. Residues: CASSPLVLAGGPSYNEQFF.

The chain uses TRBV19 and TRBJ2-3; no reliable D call. The CDR3 totals 15 residues. V was cut by 6 bases and J by 6 bases, with 19 bases left in between. From germline, CDR1 is LNHDA and CDR2 SQIVND (reference sequence). CDR3 nucleotides: TGTGCCAGTAGGGTAGACACGTACCGCGCCGATACGCAGTATTTT. This gives the protein CASRVDTYRADTQYF.

The rearrangement links TRBV7-9 to TRBJ1-3; tentatively, D is TRBD1 (6 bases). This CDR3 is 18 amino acids long. Germline CDR1 and CDR2: SEHNR and FQNEAQ (reference sequence). V lost 1 base and J lost 2, with 18 bases in between. The CDR3 DNA reads TGTGCCAGCAGCTTAGGATTACACAGGGAAGTGGCTGGAAACACCATATATTTT. Protein product: CASSLGLHREVAGNTIYF.

The J gene is TRBJ1-4, the V gene TRBV28; a weak D match, TRBD1 (5 bases). The CDR3 loop spans 15 amino acids. CDR1 and CDR2 from the germline V gene are MDHEN and SYDVKM. V was pared by 2 bases and J by 3 bases, with 10 bases between. The CDR3 loop reads CASSLRGRANEKLFF. The CDR3 DNA is TGTGCCAGCAGTTTAAGGGGCAGAGCTAATGAAAAACTGTTTTTT.

The V gene is TRBV18, the J gene TRBJ1-1; D gene uncertain. Germline CDR1 and CDR2: KGHSH and LQKENI. V was shortened by 6 bases and J by 1 base, with 9 bases between the two germline ends. The CDR3 has 13 amino acids. In nucleotides, the CDR3 is TGTGCCAGCTCTCCGCAGGAGAACACTGAAGCTTTCTTT. This codes for CASSPQENTEAFF.

The J gene is TRBJ2-1, the V gene TRBV10-1; the D gene is possibly TRBD2 (6 bases). Trimming stripped 5 bases from V and 8 bases from J, with 16 bases between. Germline V gene sequence: CDR1 WNHNN, CDR2 SYGVQD (reference sequence). CDR3 length: 14 residues. For the CDR3, the DNA is TGCGCCAGCAGTTCGCGGGGCCGACGCGATGAGCAGTTCTTC. Residues: CASSSRGRRDEQFF.

This chain joins TRBV4-1 and TRBJ2-7; D is unresolved. Germline-derived CDR1 and CDR2 are MGHRA and YSYEKL. The CDR3 sequence is 11 residues long. V gave up 1 base and J gave up 7 bases, with 5 bases separating them. The CDR3, as DNA: TGCGCCAGCAGCCAAGCTTCGGAGCAGTACTTC. Protein sequence: CASSQASEQYF.